Following are 2 T cell receptor beta chains from one sample sequenced in a study of human T cells and chemical hapten exposure. TCRdb re-derived calls from the RACE reads in MiXCR, one entry per CDR3 protein. The sample carries 250,000 or so distinct CDR3 sequences, around 7.3% recorded once. Time point of the sample: pre-sensitization, week 0. Treatment meaning: therapeutic diphenylcyclopropenone sensitization with weekly scalp DPC. Sequencing used whole blood, obtained in connection with sensitization to the hapten diphenylcyclopropenone (DPC). The source is a man between 18 and 29 years old with alopecia areata. Some clones in this sample may be carry-over from other donors' samples.

The chain uses TRBV19 and TRBJ1-4; D ambiguous. Trimming removed 2 bases from V and 4 bases from J, with 5 bases in between. The CDR3 runs to 13 residues. Germline assignment: CDR1 LNHDA and CDR2 SQIVND (reference sequence). The CDR3 region is CASSISGNEKLFF. The CDR3 nucleotides read TGTGCCAGTAGTATAAGTGGTAATGAAAAACTGTTTTTT.

This clonotype occurred a few times. The V and J genes are TRBV4-1 and TRBJ2-7, with D perhaps given as TRBD1 or TRBD2 (5 bases each). The CDR3 runs 14 residues. Trimming left V 5 bases short and J 4 bases short, with 15 bases between. Germline loops: CDR1 MGHRA, CDR2 YSYEKL. The CDR3 bases are TGCGCCAGCAGCAAAGGGACGGAATCGTACGAGCAGTACTTC. Protein product: CASSKGTESYEQYF.